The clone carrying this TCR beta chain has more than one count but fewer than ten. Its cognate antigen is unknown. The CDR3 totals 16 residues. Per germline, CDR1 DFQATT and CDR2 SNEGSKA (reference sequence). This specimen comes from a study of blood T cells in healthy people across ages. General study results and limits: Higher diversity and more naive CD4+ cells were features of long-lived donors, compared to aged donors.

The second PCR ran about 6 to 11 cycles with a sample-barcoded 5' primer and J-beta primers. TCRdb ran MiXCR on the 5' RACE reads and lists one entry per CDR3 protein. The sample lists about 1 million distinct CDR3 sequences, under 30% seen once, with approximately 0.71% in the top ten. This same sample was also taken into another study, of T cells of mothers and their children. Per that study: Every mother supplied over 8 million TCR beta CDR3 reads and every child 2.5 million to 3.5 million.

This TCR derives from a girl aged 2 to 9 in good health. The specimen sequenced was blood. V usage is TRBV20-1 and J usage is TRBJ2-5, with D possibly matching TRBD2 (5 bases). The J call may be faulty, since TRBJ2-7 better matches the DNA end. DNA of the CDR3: TGCAGTGCTAGAGTCTGGAGCGGCTCTCGCACCTACGAGCAGTACTTC. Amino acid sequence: CSARVWSGSRTYEQYF.